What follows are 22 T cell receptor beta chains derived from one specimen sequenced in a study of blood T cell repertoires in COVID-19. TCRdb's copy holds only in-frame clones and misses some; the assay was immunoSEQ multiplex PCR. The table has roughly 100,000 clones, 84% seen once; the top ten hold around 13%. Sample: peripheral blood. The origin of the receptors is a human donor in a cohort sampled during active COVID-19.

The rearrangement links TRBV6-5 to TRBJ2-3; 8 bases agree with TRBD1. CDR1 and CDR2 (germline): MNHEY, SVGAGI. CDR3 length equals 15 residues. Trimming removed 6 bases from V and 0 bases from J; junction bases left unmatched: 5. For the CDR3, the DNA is TGTGCCAGCAGCGTGGACAGGGTCAGCACAGATACGCAGTATTTT. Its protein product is CASSVDRVSTDTQYF.

The CDR3 sequence is CATSRGFSRGQGNTEAFF. For the CDR3, the DNA is TGTGCCACCAGCAGGGGGTTTAGCAGGGGGCAGGGGAACACTGAAGCTTTCTTT. V is TRBV15 and J is TRBJ1-1, with 8 bases fitting TRBD1. V was pared by 3 bases and J by 1 base, with 13 bases of the junction left unmatched. Germline values: CDR1 LNHNV, CDR2 YYDKDF (reference sequence). This CDR3 comprises 18 residues. Looking up the rest from reference TRBV15 and TRBJ1-1 gives the full variable domain: DAMVIQNPRYQVTQFGKPVTLSCSQTLNHNVMYWYQQKSSQAPKLLFHYYDKDFNNEADTPDNFQSRRPNTSFCFLDIRSPGLGDTAMYLCATSRGFSRGQGNTEAFFGQGTRLTVV.

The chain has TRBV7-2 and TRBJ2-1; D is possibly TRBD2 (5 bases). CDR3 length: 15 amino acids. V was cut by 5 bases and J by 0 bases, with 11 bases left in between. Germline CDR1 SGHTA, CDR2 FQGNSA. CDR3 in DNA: TGTGCCAGCAGCAACCTAGGGAGCTCCTACAATGAGCAGTTCTTC. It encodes CASSNLGSSYNEQFF.

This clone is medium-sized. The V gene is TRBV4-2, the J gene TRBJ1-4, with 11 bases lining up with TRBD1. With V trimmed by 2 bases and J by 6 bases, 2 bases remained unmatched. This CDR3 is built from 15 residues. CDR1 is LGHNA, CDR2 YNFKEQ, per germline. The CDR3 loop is CASSQRGQGDEKLFF. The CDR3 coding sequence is TGTGCCAGCAGCCAAAGGGGACAGGGGGATGAAAAACTGTTTTTT.

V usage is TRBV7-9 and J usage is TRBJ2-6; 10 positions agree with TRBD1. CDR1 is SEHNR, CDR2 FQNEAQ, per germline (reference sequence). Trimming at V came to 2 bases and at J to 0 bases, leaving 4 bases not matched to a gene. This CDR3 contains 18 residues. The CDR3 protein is CASSLYGTGASGANVLTF. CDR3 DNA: TGTGCCAGCAGCTTATATGGGACAGGGGCCTCTGGGGCCAACGTCCTGACTTTC.

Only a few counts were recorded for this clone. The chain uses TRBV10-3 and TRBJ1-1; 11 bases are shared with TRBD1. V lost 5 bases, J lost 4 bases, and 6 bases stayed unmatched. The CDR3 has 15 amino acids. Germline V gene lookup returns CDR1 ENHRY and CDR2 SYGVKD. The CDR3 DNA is TGTGCCATCAGTCACCGGGACAGGGGGTTCACTGAAGCTTTCTTT. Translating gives CAISHRDRGFTEAFF.

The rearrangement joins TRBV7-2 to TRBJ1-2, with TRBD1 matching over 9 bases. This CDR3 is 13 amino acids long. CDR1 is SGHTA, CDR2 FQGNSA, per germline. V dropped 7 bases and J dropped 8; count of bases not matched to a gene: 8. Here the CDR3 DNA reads TGTGCCAGCAACAACAGGGGGCCGGGCGGCTACACCTTC. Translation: CASNNRGPGGYTF.

CDR3 coding DNA: TGTGCCAGCAGTTACTCGTCCGGGAGCACTGAAGCTTTCTTT. This encodes CASSYSSGSTEAFF. V is TRBV6-5 and J is TRBJ1-1; D gene unclear. Trimming stripped 0 bases from V and 4 bases from J, with 9 bases between. This CDR3 spans 14 amino acids. Per the germline V gene, CDR1 is MNHEY and CDR2 is SVGAGI.

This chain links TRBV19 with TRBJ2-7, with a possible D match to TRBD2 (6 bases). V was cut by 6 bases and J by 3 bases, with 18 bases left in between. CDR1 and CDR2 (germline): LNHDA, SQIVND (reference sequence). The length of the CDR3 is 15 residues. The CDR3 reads CASREAGTGLYEQYF. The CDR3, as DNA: TGTGCCAGTAGGGAAGCCGGGACTGGACTCTACGAGCAGTACTTC.

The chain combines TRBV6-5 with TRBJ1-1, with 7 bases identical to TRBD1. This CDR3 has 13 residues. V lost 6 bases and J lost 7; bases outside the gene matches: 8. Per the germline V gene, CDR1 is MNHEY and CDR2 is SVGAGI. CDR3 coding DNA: TGTGCCAGCAGCTTACAGGGGAAGGGTGAAGCTTTCTTT. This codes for CASSLQGKGEAFF.

Written as DNA, the CDR3 is TGTGCCACCAGCAGACCGGGGGGCAATCAGCCCCAGCATTTT. The encoded protein is CATSRPGGNQPQHF. The chain couples TRBV15 to TRBJ1-5; D is perhaps TRBD1 (5 bases). CDR1 and CDR2 (germline): LNHNV, YYDKDF (reference sequence). The ends were cut back, 2 bases at V and 2 bases at J, with 7 bases in the middle. The CDR3 is 14 residues long.

The CDR3: CAISESLTTYEQYF. The CDR3 DNA follows: TGTGCCATCAGTGAGTCGTTGACTACATACGAGCAGTACTTC. The chain employs TRBV10-3 and TRBJ2-7; tentative D call: TRBD2 (5 bases). This CDR3 spans 14 amino acids. V dropped 0 bases and J dropped 4 bases, with 10 bases sitting between them. Germline-derived CDR1 and CDR2 are ENHRY and SYGVKD.

CDR3 in amino acids: CSANSHSEQFF. CDR3 bases: TGCAGTGCTAACTCTCACTCTGAGCAGTTCTTC. The chain uses TRBV20-1 and TRBJ2-1, with D unresolved. CDR1 is DFQATT and CDR2 is SNEGSKA in the germline V gene (reference sequence). Trimming took off 4 bases at V and 9 bases at J, with 10 bases between the two ends. CDR3 length: 11 amino acids.

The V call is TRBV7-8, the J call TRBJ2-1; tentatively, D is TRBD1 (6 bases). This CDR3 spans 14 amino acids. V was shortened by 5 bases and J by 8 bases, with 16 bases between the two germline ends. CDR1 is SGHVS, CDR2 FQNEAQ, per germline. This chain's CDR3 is CASSEGHRADEQFF. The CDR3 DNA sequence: TGTGCCAGCAGCGAGGGGCACAGGGCCGATGAGCAGTTCTTC.

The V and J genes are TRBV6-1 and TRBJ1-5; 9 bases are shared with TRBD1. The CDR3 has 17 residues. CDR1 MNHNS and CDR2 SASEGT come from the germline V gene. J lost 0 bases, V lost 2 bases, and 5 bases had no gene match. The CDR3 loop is CASSEFGTGNSNQPQHF. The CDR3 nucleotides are TGTGCCAGCAGTGAATTTGGGACAGGGAATAGCAATCAGCCCCAGCATTTT.

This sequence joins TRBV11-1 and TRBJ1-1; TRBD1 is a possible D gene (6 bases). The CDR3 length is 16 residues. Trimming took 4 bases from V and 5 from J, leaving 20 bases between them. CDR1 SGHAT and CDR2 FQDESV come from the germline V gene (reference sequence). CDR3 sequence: CASSSAGGRGGTEAFF. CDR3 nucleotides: TGTGCCAGCAGCTCCGCGGGTGGCAGGGGAGGGACTGAAGCTTTCTTT.

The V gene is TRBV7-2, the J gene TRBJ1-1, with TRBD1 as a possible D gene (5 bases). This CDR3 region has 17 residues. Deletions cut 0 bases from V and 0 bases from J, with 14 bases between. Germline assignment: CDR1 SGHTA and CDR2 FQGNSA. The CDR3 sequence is CASSLALGPLMNTEAFF. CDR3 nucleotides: TGTGCCAGCAGCTTAGCTTTGGGGCCTCTCATGAACACTGAAGCTTTCTTT.

The CDR3 region is CASSIAWASGGGTDTQYF. Here the CDR3 DNA reads TGTGCCAGTAGTATAGCCTGGGCTAGCGGGGGGGGGACAGATACGCAGTATTTT. This chain connects TRBV19 to TRBJ2-3; TRBD2 aligns across 12 bases. This CDR3 has 18 residues. V dropped 1 base and J dropped 3; count of bases not matched to a gene: 8. Germline CDR1 is LNHDA and CDR2 is SQIVND (reference sequence).

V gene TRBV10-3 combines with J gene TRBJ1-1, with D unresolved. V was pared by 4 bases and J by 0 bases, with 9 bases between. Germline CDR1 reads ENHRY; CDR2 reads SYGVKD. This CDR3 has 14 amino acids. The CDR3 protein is CAISGASMNTEAFF. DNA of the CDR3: TGTGCCATCAGTGGTGCCAGTATGAACACTGAAGCTTTCTTT.

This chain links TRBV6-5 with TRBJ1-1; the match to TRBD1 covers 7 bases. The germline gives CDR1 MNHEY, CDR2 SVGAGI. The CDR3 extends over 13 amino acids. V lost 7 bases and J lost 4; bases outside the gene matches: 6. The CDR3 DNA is TGTGCCAGCACCTTAGGACAGGCCACTGAAGCTTTCTTT. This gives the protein CASTLGQATEAFF.

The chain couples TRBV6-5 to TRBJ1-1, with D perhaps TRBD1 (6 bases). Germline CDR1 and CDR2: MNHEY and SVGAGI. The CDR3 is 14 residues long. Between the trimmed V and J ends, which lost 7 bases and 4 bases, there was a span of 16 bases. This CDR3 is CASTVSRGFTEAFF. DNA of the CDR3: TGTGCCAGCACAGTGAGCAGGGGTTTCACTGAAGCTTTCTTT.

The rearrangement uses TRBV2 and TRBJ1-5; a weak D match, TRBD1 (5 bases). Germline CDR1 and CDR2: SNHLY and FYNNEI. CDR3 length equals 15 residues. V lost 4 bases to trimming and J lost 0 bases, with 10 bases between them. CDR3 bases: TGTGCCAGCAGTGGAGACAGACTTAGCAATCAGCCCCAGCATTTT. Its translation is CASSGDRLSNQPQHF.